The 12 T cell receptor beta chains in this list originate from one sample, sequenced in a study of T cells in Graves' hyperthyroidism and ophthalmopathy. Amplified regions were TCR beta CDR3 sequences from RNA transcripts. A set of HTBI primers served as the primers for a first-round RT-PCR of the TCR CDR3. TCRdb analysed the multiplex PCR reads with MiXCR anew, one entry per CDR3 protein. The table has 600,000 to 750,000 distinct CDR3 sequences, roughly 17% seen once. Sequenced sample: blood. These receptors all come from a middle-aged man with Graves' hyperthyroidism.

Details on this clonotype: A junction end diverges from the germline sequence, so it may reflect a read error. The chain uses TRBV4-2 and TRBJ2-1; D might be TRBD1 (5 bases). The CDR3 runs to 15 residues. The germline V gene encodes CDR1 LGHNA and CDR2 YNFKEQ. The DNA of the CDR3 is TGTGCCAGCAGCCAAGATCAGGGCTCCTCCAATGAGCAGTTCTTC. Its protein is CASSQDQGSSNEQFF.

This clonotype was counted many times. The V call is TRBV18, the J call TRBJ2-3; D is undetermined. Germline lookup yields CDR1 KGHSH and CDR2 LQKENI. V dropped 3 bases and J dropped 2 bases, with 3 bases sitting between them. CDR3 length: 12 amino acids. CDR3 residues: CASSPDTDTQYF. Written as DNA, the CDR3 is TGTGCCAGCTCACCCGACACAGATACGCAGTATTTT.

V usage is TRBV6-1 and J usage is TRBJ2-7; 8 nucleotides align to TRBD2. This CDR3 contains 13 residues. Trimming removed 6 bases from V and 4 bases from J; junction bases left unmatched: 5. Germline lookup yields CDR1 MNHNS and CDR2 SASEGT. DNA for the CDR3: TGTGCCAGCAGAGCGACTAGCGTTTACGAGCAGTACTTC. This encodes CASRATSVYEQYF.

This clonotype has ten or more counts. The rearrangement uses TRBV14 and TRBJ1-2, with no clear D. Germline CDR1 SGHDN, CDR2 FVKESK. There are 14 residues in the CDR3. With 4 bases removed from V and 4 bases from J, the gap between germline ends came to 13 bases. The CDR3 nucleotides read TGTGCCAGCAGCCGAAGTAATAGGGTCTATGGCTACACCTTC. Translated, it gives CASSRSNRVYGYTF. Full variable domain (remainder filled in from reference TRBV14 and TRBJ1-2): EAGVTQFPSHSVIEKGQTVTLRCDPISGHDNLYWYRRVMGKEIKFLLHFVKESKQDESGMPNNRFLAERTGGTYSTLKVQPAELEDSGVYFCASSRSNRVYGYTFGSGTRLTVV.

This chain joins TRBV2 and TRBJ2-1; 7 bases align to TRBD1. Germline loops: CDR1 SNHLY, CDR2 FYNNEI. The CDR3 runs to 14 residues. V shed 4 bases, J shed 15 bases, and the junction held 15 bases outside the gene matches. The chain's CDR3 is CASSVSQGEPSRFF. The CDR3 bases are TGTGCCAGCAGTGTAAGTCAGGGGGAACCTAGCAGGTTCTTC.

The chain uses TRBV7-3 and TRBJ2-3; possible D gene TRBD2, 6 bases. V lost 5 bases, J lost 5 bases, and 11 bases lay in between. The germline V gene has CDR1 SGHTA and CDR2 FQGTGA. The CDR3 is 13 amino acids. The CDR3 DNA is TGTGCCAGCAGCCGGGAGAGCCGAGATACGCAGTATTTT. Translated, it gives CASSRESRDTQYF. The whole variable domain, remainder taken from reference TRBV7-3 and TRBJ2-3, is GAGVSQTPSNKVTEKGKYVELRCDPISGHTALYWYRQSLGQGPEFLIYFQGTGAADDSGLPNDRFFAVRPEGSVSTLKIQRTERGDSAVYLCASSRESRDTQYFGPGTRLTVL.

This clonotype was observed a few times. The chain combines TRBV7-9 with TRBJ2-1; D possibly corresponds to TRBD2 (5 bases). The CDR3 is made up of 15 amino acids. Trimming removed 7 bases at V and 5 bases at J, with 18 bases between. The germline CDR1 and CDR2 sequences are SEHNR and FQNEAQ (reference sequence). The CDR3 DNA sequence: TGTGCCAGCACCCAATTAGCGCGAACCAACAATGAGCAGTTCTTC. As protein: CASTQLARTNNEQFF.

The table lists this clonotype with many counts. V usage is TRBV3-1 and J usage is TRBJ2-1, with D maybe TRBD1 (6 bases). CDR3 size: 14 residues. V was pared by 0 bases and J by 7 bases, with 10 bases between. Germline V gives CDR1 LGHDT, CDR2 YNNKEL (reference sequence). CDR3 sequence (DNA): TGTGCCAGCAGCCAAGATAGAACAGGGAATGAGCAGTTCTTC. It yields the protein CASSQDRTGNEQFF.

The chain recombines TRBV5-1 with TRBJ1-2, with 8 positions matching TRBD1. Germline trimming cut 3 bases from V and 0 bases from J; bases unmatched to any gene: 7. Germline loops: CDR1 SGHRS, CDR2 YFSETQ. This CDR3 region has 16 residues. CDR3 nucleotides: TGCGCCAGCAGCTCCGGACAGGGCACCGCTAACTATGGCTACACCTTC. This encodes CASSSGQGTANYGYTF. Drawing the rest from reference TRBV5-1 and TRBJ1-2, the complete variable domain is KAGVTQTPRYLIKTRGQQVTLSCSPISGHRSVSWYQQTPGQGLQFLFEYFSETQRNKGNFPGRFSGRQFSNSRSEMNVSTLELGDSALYLCASSSGQGTANYGYTFGSGTRLTVV.

This clonotype was seen many times. The chain employs TRBV11-2 and TRBJ2-4; 8 positions agree with TRBD2. The germline CDR1 and CDR2 sequences are SGHAT and FQNNGV. CDR3 length: 15 amino acids. V shed 2 bases, J shed 3 bases, and the junction held 3 bases outside the gene matches. Written as DNA, the CDR3 is TGTGCCAGCAGCTTACTAGCGGGCGGCAAAAACATTCAGTACTTC. Encoded protein: CASSLLAGGKNIQYF.

V gene TRBV6-1 combines with J gene TRBJ2-2; either TRBD1 or TRBD2 may fit D (5 bases each). CDR1 MNHNS and CDR2 SASEGT come from the germline V gene. The CDR3 has 13 residues. Trimming removed 6 bases from V and 7 bases from J, with 12 bases in between. The CDR3 nucleotides are TGTGCCAGCAGGAACCGGGACCTCGGGGAGCTGTTTTTT. Its protein is CASRNRDLGELFF.

This clonotype occurred many times. The chain links TRBV30 to TRBJ2-1, with 9 bases identical to TRBD2. With 0 bases clipped from V and 0 bases from J, the junction kept 12 bases outside the gene matches. Germline V gene data show CDR1 as GTSNPN and CDR2 as SVGIG (reference sequence). This CDR3 comprises 19 residues. CDR3 nucleotide sequence: TGTGCCTGGAGTGTACTGTCATGGCGGGAGGGCCGCTCCTACAATGAGCAGTTCTTC. This gives the protein CAWSVLSWREGRSYNEQFF.